These 12 T cell receptor beta chains were sequenced from one sample in a study of T cell responses to AZD1222 COVID-19 vaccine (dated by TCRdb to 2020 to 2023). Library preparation was by the immunoSEQ multiplex PCR assay. TCRdb holds this immuneACCESS table with in-frame rearrangements only. Some clones are missing; in checked studies, unresolved V genes explain under half, and the rest has no known cause. Here the sample has tens of thousands of clones; around nine tenths occur a single time. The ten largest clones capture roughly 3.1% of the sample. The intended sense of this specimen's time point label: about 28 days (+/-7) after the second vaccine dose. The source material was peripheral blood, sampled 28 days after the second AZD1222 dose. The receptors originated from an adult who received the AZD1222 COVID-19 vaccine.

The chain links TRBV30 to TRBJ1-6; the D gene is possibly TRBD1 (5 bases). The germline V and J ends were trimmed by 8 bases and 6 bases, with 14 bases remaining between them. From germline, CDR1 is GTSNPN and CDR2 SVGIG (reference sequence). This CDR3 is 13 amino acids long. The CDR3 loop is CAGRGVGNSPLHF. CDR3 bases: TGTGCCGGCAGAGGGGTGGGTAATTCACCCCTCCACTTT.

The V gene is TRBV2, the J gene TRBJ1-2; D may be TRBD1 (5 bases). The CDR3 is 14 residues long. Trimming took off 4 bases at V and 2 bases at J, with 11 bases between the two ends. Germline-derived CDR1 and CDR2 are SNHLY and FYNNEI. For the CDR3, the DNA is TGTGCCAGCAGTGGCGGGGACCGAAACTATGGCTACACCTTC. Its protein product is CASSGGDRNYGYTF.

Worth noting for this clone: One end of the junction varies from germline; a read error may be responsible. V usage is TRBV5-5 and J usage is TRBJ2-6; 9 bases are shared with TRBD1. The CDR3 totals 17 residues. The germline V gene encodes CDR1 SGHKS and CDR2 YYEKEE (reference sequence). CDR3 region: CASSLATGGSGANVPTF. In DNA form, the CDR3 reads TGTGCCAGCAGCCTTGCCACAGGGGGCTCTGGGGCCAACGTCCCGACTTTC.

J is TRBJ2-1 and V is TRBV12-3 or TRBV12-4; D not certain. This CDR3 region has 12 residues. Deletions cut 5 bases from V and 8 bases from J, with 10 bases between. The CDR3: CASSLVRDEQFF. CDR3 DNA sequence: TGTGCCAGCAGTCTCGTCCGGGATGAGCAGTTCTTC.

The table lists this clone with a count of one. The chain carries TRBV6-6 and TRBJ2-6; 7 nucleotides agree with TRBD1. Losses at the gene ends were 5 bases for V and 0 bases for J; bases not matched to a gene: 10. This CDR3 comprises 18 residues. The germline CDR1 and CDR2 sequences are MNHNY and SVGAGI (reference sequence). The DNA for the CDR3 is TGTGCCAGCAGTCGCCTACCGGGACAGCTCTCTGGGGCCAACGTCCTGACTTTC. Translated: CASSRLPGQLSGANVLTF.

This chain uses TRBV3-1 (or the pseudogene TRBV3-2) with TRBJ1-4; D is possibly TRBD1 (6 bases). The CDR3 consists of 17 residues. The V gene's germline CDR1 is LGHDT and CDR2 YNNKEL (reference sequence). Trimming shortened V by 0 bases and J by 2 bases, and 13 bases separated the two germline ends. The CDR3 is CASSQDRGTSTNEKLFF. The DNA of the CDR3 is TGTGCCAGCAGCCAAGATCGTGGGACATCTACTAATGAAAAACTGTTTTTT.

This chain uses TRBV9 with TRBJ2-7; 10 bases match TRBD1. Germline CDR1 reads SGDLS; CDR2 reads YYNGEE. CDR3 size: 16 residues. After removal of 3 bases from V and 3 bases from J, the junction contained 9 bases not matched to a gene. The CDR3 protein is CASSASVGTGVYEQYF. The CDR3 DNA is TGTGCCAGCAGCGCGAGCGTCGGGACAGGGGTCTACGAGCAGTACTTC.

The chain recombines TRBV7-9 with TRBJ1-1; no reliable D call. Deletions cut 5 bases from V and 6 bases from J, with 10 bases between. Germline CDR1 is SEHNR and CDR2 is FQNEAQ (reference sequence). The CDR3 runs to 12 residues. CDR3 coding DNA: TGTGCCAGCAGCCGAGGACCGGCTGAAGCTTTCTTT. Translating it yields CASSRGPAEAFF.

The chain joins TRBV20-1 to TRBJ1-1; tentative D call: TRBD1 (5 bases). The CDR3 consists of 15 residues. Germline V gives CDR1 DFQATT, CDR2 SNEGSKA (reference sequence). The germline V and J ends were trimmed by 3 bases and 5 bases, with 19 bases remaining between them. Here the CDR3 reads CSASSRGGLRTEAFF. The CDR3 bases are TGCAGTGCTAGTAGTAGGGGCGGGTTGAGGACTGAAGCTTTCTTT.

The CDR3 sequence is CASSTVTGGGNNSPLHF. CDR3 in DNA: TGCGCCAGCAGCACCGTGACAGGGGGAGGTAATAATTCACCCCTCCACTTT. The chain joins TRBV5-1 to TRBJ1-6; TRBD1 agrees at 9 bases. The CDR3 contains 17 residues. Germline trimming cut 4 bases from V and 5 bases from J; bases unmatched to any gene: 10. The germline V gene has CDR1 SGHRS and CDR2 YFSETQ.

V is TRBV7-9 and J is TRBJ1-5, with D perhaps matching TRBD1 (6 bases). The V end lost 6 bases, the J end lost 7 bases, and 13 bases lay between the germline ends. The CDR3 runs to 13 residues. Germline CDR1 is SEHNR and CDR2 is FQNEAQ (reference sequence). CDR3 protein: CASSSDTGQPQHF. The DNA of the CDR3 is TGTGCCAGCAGTTCCGACACAGGGCAGCCCCAGCATTTT. The full variable domain, its missing parts supplied by reference TRBV7-9 and TRBJ1-5, is DTGVSQNPRHKITKRGQNVTFRCDPISEHNRLYWYRQTLGQGPEFLTYFQNEAQLEKSRLLSDRFSAERPKGSFSTLEIQRTEQGDSAMYLCASSSDTGQPQHFGDGTRLSIL.

This clone was picked up one time. The chain has TRBV6-5 and TRBJ1-6; D ambiguous. The CDR3 has 15 amino acids. V lost 8 bases and J lost 0, with 11 bases in between. CDR1 and CDR2 from the germline V gene are MNHEY and SVGAGI. CDR3 nucleotide sequence: TGTGCCAGCTGTCTGGGGAGCTCCTATAATTCACCCCTCCACTTT. This codes for CASCLGSSYNSPLHF.